Below, one TCR beta chain is given with its context. The sample is drawn from a study of blood T cell repertoires in COVID-19. In the study overall: Material from acute and convalescent COVID-19 was sourced from the United States, Italy and Spain.

Some clones are missing from TCRdb's copy, which holds only in-frame ones; the method was immunoSEQ multiplex PCR. The repertoire holds tens of thousands of clones, with more than 60% as singletons. The sample taken for sequencing was peripheral blood. This TCR derives from a woman in her 70s with acute or convalescent COVID-19.

The CDR3 region is CASSSRQEQTEAFF. In DNA form, the CDR3 reads TGTGCCAGCAGCAGTCGACAGGAGCAAACTGAAGCTTTCTTT. The rearrangement links TRBV6-6 to TRBJ1-1; a weak D match, TRBD1 (6 bases). The CDR3 extends over 14 amino acids. Trimming took 6 bases from V and 5 from J, leaving 16 bases between them. Germline V gene sequence: CDR1 MNHNY, CDR2 SVGAGI (reference sequence).